These T cell receptor beta chains were read from a single sample in a study of T-cell reconstitution after alpha-beta-depleted transplantation in children. Each CDR3 protein is one row after TCRdb ran MiXCR on the PCR reads. The table lists under 300,000 distinct CDR3 sequences, around 10% of them singletons. The sample consisted of peripheral blood, taken 180 days after TCRalphabeta/CD19-depleted stem cell transplant. The receptor source for this set is a male patient between 2 and 10 years old who had a stem cell transplant for chronic granulomatous disease, so the T cells may come from the graft donor. Each CDR3 is given with its conserved first and last residue. Fields, in order: D gene, clone size, V gene, J gene, CDR3 protein, CDR3 DNA. A D gene is named only where the DNA matches it firmly. Size tells how often a clone was seen (once, few, many) or the class of an expanded clone, and some rows leave it out.

.,many,TRBV7-8,TRBJ2-2,CASIPPWGPGELFF,TGTGCCAGCATTCCCCCCTGGGGGCCCGGGGAGCTGTTTTTT
TRBD1,few,TRBV18,TRBJ2-3,CASSLRQGAVDTQYF,TGTGCCAGCTCACTGAGACAGGGGGCTGTAGATACGCAGTATTTT
TRBD2,many,TRBV28,TRBJ2-1,CASRPGKAGVNEQFF,TGTGCCAGCAGGCCCGGTAAAGCGGGAGTCAATGAGCAGTTCTTC
TRBD1,many,TRBV6-1,TRBJ2-3,CASSGRGQYTDTQYF,TGTGCCAGCAGTGGAAGGGGACAGTACACAGATACGCAGTATTTT
TRBD2,many,TRBV12-3/TRBV12-4,TRBJ2-1,CASSFASGRSYNEQFF,TGTGCCAGCAGTTTCGCTAGCGGGAGGTCCTACAATGAGCAGTTCTTC
TRBD1,many,TRBV29-1,TRBJ1-1,CSGDRVGTEAFF,TGCAGCGGGGACAGGGTAGGCACTGAAGCTTTCTTT
.,many,TRBV6-2/TRBV6-3,TRBJ2-6,CASLLRGANVLTF,TGTGCCAGCCTTCTGCGGGGGGCCAACGTCCTGACTTTC
.,many,TRBV6-5,TRBJ2-3,CASSYQLAQYF,TGTGCCAGCAGTTACCAGTTAGCGCAGTATTTT
TRBD1,many,TRBV12-3/TRBV12-4,TRBJ1-5,CASSTGTGTNQPQHF,TGTGCCAGCAGTACCGGGACAGGGACCAATCAGCCCCAGCATTTT
.,.,TRBV30,TRBJ2-7,CAWSSSRWSRGGPEYF,TGTGCCTGGAGTTCTTCCCGGTGGAGCAGAGGCGGGCCGGAGTACTTC
.,many,TRBV5-1,TRBJ2-1,CASSFGGPGNEQFF,TGCGCCAGCAGCTTCGGGGGACCCGGCAATGAGCAGTTCTTC
.,many,TRBV27,TRBJ2-7,CASSLSWGQFAEQYF,TGTGCCAGCAGTTTATCGTGGGGACAATTCGCCGAGCAGTACTTC
TRBD2,many,TRBV5-1,TRBJ2-3,CASSPTTSGRLTDTQYF,TGCGCCAGCAGCCCCACCACTAGCGGGAGGTTGACAGATACGCAGTATTTT
.,many,TRBV5-1,TRBJ1-1,CASSLVLGPEAFF,TGCGCCAGCAGCTTGGTCCTGGGGCCTGAAGCTTTCTTT
TRBD1,.,TRBV19,TRBJ2-2,CASSITGGNTGELFF,TGTGCCAGTAGTATCACAGGGGGAAACACCGGGGAGCTGTTTTTT
.,many,TRBV10-3,TRBJ1-6,CAISESAANSPLHF,TGTGCCATCAGTGAGTCGGCAGCGAATTCACCCCTCCACTTT
.,many,TRBV7-2,TRBJ1-3,CASSLKGTAGNTIYF,TGTGCCAGCAGCTTAAAAGGAACAGCTGGAAACACCATATATTTT
TRBD1,many,TRBV7-2,TRBJ2-1,CASRRDRGPYNEQFF,TGTGCCAGCAGGAGAGACAGGGGGCCCTACAATGAGCAGTTCTTC
.,many,TRBV12-3/TRBV12-4,TRBJ2-4,CASSFQGKNIQYF,TGTGCCAGCAGTTTTCAGGGGAAAAACATTCAGTACTTC
.,many,TRBV29-1,TRBJ2-7,CSASGTHSSYEQYF,TGCAGCGCCTCCGGGACCCACAGCTCCTACGAGCAGTACTTC
TRBD2,many,TRBV20-1,TRBJ2-2,CSARGGGLAGGTGELFF,TGCAGTGCTAGAGGCGGGGGGCTCGCAGGTGGCACCGGGGAGCTGTTTTTT
TRBD2,many,TRBV20-1,TRBJ2-1,CSATLAGGHSYNEQFF,TGCAGTGCTACACTAGCGGGAGGTCACTCCTACAATGAGCAGTTCTTC